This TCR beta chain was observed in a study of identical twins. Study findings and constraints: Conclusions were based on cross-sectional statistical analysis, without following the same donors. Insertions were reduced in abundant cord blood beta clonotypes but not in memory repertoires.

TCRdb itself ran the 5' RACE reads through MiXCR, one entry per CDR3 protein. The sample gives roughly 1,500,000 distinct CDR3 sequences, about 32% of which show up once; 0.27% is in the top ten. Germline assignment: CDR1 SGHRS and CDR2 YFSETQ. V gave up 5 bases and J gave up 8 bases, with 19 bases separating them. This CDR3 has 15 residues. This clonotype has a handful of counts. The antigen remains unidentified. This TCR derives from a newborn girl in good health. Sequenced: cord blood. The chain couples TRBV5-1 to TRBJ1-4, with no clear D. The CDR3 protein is CASRPDTPGWEKLFF. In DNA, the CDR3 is TGCGCCAGCAGACCCGACACTCCTGGATGGGAAAAACTGTTTTTT.